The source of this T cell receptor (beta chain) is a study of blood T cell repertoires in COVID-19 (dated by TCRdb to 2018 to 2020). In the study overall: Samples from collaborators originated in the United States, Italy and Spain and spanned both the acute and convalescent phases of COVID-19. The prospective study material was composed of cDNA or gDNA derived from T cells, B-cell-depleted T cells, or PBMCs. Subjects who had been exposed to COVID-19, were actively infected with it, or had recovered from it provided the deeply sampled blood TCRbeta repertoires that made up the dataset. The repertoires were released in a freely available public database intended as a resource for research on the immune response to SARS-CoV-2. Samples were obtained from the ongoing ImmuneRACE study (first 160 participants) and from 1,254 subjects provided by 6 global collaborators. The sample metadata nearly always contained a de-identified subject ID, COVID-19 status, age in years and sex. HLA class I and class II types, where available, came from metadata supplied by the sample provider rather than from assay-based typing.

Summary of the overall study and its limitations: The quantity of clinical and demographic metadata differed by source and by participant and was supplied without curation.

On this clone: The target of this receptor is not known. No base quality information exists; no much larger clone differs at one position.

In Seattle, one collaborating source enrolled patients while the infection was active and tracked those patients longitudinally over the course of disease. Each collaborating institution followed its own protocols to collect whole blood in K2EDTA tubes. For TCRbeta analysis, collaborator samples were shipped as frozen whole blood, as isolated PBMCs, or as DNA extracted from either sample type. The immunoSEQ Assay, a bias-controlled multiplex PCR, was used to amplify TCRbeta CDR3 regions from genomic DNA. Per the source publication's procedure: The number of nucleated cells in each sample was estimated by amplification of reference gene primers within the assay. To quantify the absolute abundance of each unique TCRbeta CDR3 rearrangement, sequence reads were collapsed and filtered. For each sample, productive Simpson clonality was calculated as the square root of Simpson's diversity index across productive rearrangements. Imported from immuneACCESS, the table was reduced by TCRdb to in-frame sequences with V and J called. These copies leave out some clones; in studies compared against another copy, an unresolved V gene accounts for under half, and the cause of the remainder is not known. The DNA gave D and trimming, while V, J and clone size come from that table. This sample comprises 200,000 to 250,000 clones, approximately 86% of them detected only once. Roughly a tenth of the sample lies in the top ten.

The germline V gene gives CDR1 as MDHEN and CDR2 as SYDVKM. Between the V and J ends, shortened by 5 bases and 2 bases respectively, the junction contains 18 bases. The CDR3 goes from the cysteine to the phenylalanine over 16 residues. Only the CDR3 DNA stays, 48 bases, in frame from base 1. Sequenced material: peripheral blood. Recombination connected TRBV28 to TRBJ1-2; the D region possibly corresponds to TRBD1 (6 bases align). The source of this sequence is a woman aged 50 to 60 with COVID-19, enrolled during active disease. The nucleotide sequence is TGTGCCAGCAGTCGTGGTGGGGGACAAACAAACTATGGCTACACCTTC. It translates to CASSRGGGQTNYGYTF.